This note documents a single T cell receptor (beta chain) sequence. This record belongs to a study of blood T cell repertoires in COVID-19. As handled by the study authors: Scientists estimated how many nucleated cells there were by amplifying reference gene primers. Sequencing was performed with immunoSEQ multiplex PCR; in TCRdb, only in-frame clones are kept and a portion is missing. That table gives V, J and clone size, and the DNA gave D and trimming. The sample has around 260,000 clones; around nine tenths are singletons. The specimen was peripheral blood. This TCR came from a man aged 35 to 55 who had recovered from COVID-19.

This chain's CDR3 is CATSTTGGGGETQYF. CDR3 DNA sequence: TGTGCCACCAGTACCACAGGGGGCGGTGGAGAGACCCAGTACTTC. The chain recombines TRBV15 with TRBJ2-5; TRBD1 matches at 9 bases. This CDR3 spans 15 amino acids. The germline V gene has CDR1 LNHNV and CDR2 YYDKDF (reference sequence). J gave up 4 bases and V 6 bases, and 9 bases lay outside the gene matches.